This is a list of T cell receptor beta chains from one sample in a study of shared clonotypes between healthy human individuals. The assay was immunoSEQ multiplex PCR, and TCRdb's table has in-frame clones only and misses some. The table lists about 820,000 clones, roughly 92% of them singletons. The sample was naive CD8+ T cells sorted from blood. The receptors here all came from a man aged 30 to 45 in good health. The CDR3 runs from the conserved cysteine through the conserved F or W. Each record gives: V gene, clone size, J gene, D gene, CDR3 protein, CDR3 DNA. D genes are given only for firm matches. Not every row has a clone size; where given, it reads once, few, many or a size class.

V gene: TRBV5-6
clone size: .
J gene: TRBJ2-2
D gene: TRBD1
CDR3 protein: CASSWTGNTGELFF
CDR3 DNA: TGTGCCAGCAGCTGGACAGGGAACACCGGGGAGCTGTTTTTT

V gene: TRBV7-6
clone size: .
J gene: TRBJ2-1
D gene: .
CDR3 protein: CASSLGATQSSYNEQFF
CDR3 DNA: TGTGCCAGCAGCTTAGGGGCTACCCAAAGCTCCTACAATGAGCAGTTCTTC

V gene: TRBV15
clone size: .
J gene: TRBJ2-7
D gene: TRBD1
CDR3 protein: CATRGQSYEQYF
CDR3 DNA: TGTGCCACCCGGGGACAGTCCTACGAGCAGTACTTC

V gene: TRBV6-1
clone size: .
J gene: TRBJ2-5
D gene: .
CDR3 protein: CASSETIGMETQYF
CDR3 DNA: TGTGCCAGCAGTGAAACGATAGGGATGGAGACCCAGTACTTC

V gene: TRBV28
clone size: .
J gene: TRBJ2-7
D gene: .
CDR3 protein: CASSLGGEQYF
CDR3 DNA: TGTGCCAGCAGTTTGGGGGGCGAGCAGTACTTC

V gene: TRBV9
clone size: .
J gene: TRBJ2-1
D gene: .
CDR3 protein: CASSVAGGVDEQFF
CDR3 DNA: TGTGCCAGCAGCGTAGCAGGAGGGGTCGATGAGCAGTTCTTC

V gene: TRBV10-2
clone size: .
J gene: TRBJ2-3
D gene: .
CDR3 protein: CASRSGSTDTQYF
CDR3 DNA: TGCGCGAGCAGGAGCGGGAGCACAGATACGCAGTATTTT

V gene: TRBV11-2
clone size: .
J gene: TRBJ2-7
D gene: .
CDR3 protein: CASSLRTHYEQYF
CDR3 DNA: TGTGCCAGCAGCTTAAGGACACACTACGAGCAGTACTTC

V gene: TRBV29-1
clone size: .
J gene: TRBJ2-3
D gene: .
CDR3 protein: CSVWSQATDTQYF
CDR3 DNA: TGCAGCGTGTGGTCCCAGGCCACAGATACGCAGTATTTT

V gene: TRBV27
clone size: .
J gene: TRBJ1-1
D gene: .
CDR3 protein: CASSLFWNTEAFF
CDR3 DNA: TGTGCCAGCAGTTTATTTTGGAACACTGAAGCTTTCTTT

V gene: TRBV4-2
clone size: .
J gene: TRBJ1-4
D gene: .
CDR3 protein: CASSQGRTDVGYATNEKLFF
CDR3 DNA: TGTGCCAGCAGCCAAGGACGGACAGATGTAGGTTATGCAACTAATGAAAAACTGTTTTTT

V gene: TRBV4-3
clone size: .
J gene: TRBJ2-7
D gene: .
CDR3 protein: CASSQDRSGLNYEQYF
CDR3 DNA: TGCGCCAGCAGCCAAGATAGGTCGGGGTTGAACTACGAGCAGTACTTC

V gene: TRBV5-5
clone size: .
J gene: TRBJ2-1
D gene: .
CDR3 protein: CASSFGAVESSYNEQFF
CDR3 DNA: TGTGCCAGCAGCTTCGGCGCCGTGGAGAGCTCCTACAATGAGCAGTTCTTC

V gene: TRBV27
clone size: .
J gene: TRBJ2-7
D gene: .
CDR3 protein: CASSPRGGGSYEQYF
CDR3 DNA: TGTGCCAGCAGTCCCAGAGGAGGGGGCTCCTACGAGCAGTACTTC

V gene: TRBV28
clone size: .
J gene: TRBJ1-5
D gene: .
CDR3 protein: CASSLLVGPQDQPQHF
CDR3 DNA: TGTGCCAGCAGTTTATTGGTCGGGCCTCAGGATCAGCCCCAGCATTTT

V gene: TRBV19
clone size: .
J gene: TRBJ2-4
D gene: TRBD1
CDR3 protein: CAGKDRDGAKNIQYF
CDR3 DNA: TGTGCCGGGAAGGACAGGGACGGAGCCAAAAACATTCAGTACTTC

V gene: TRBV19
clone size: .
J gene: TRBJ1-1
D gene: TRBD1
CDR3 protein: CASSQGQPFTEAFF
CDR3 DNA: TGTGCCAGTAGCCAGGGACAGCCCTTTACTGAAGCTTTCTTT

V gene: TRBV27
clone size: .
J gene: TRBJ2-6
D gene: .
CDR3 protein: CASRYISGANVLTF
CDR3 DNA: TGTGCCAGCAGATATATCTCTGGGGCCAACGTCCTGACTTTC

V gene: TRBV28
clone size: once
J gene: TRBJ2-7
D gene: TRBD2
CDR3 protein: CASSKVTSGVKNSYEQYF
CDR3 DNA: TGTGCCAGCAGCAAAGTGACTAGCGGTGTTAAAAACTCCTACGAGCAGTACTTC

V gene: TRBV6-4
clone size: .
J gene: TRBJ2-2
D gene: TRBD1
CDR3 protein: CASRTGAGELFF
CDR3 DNA: TGTGCCAGCAGAACAGGGGCCGGGGAGCTGTTTTTT

V gene: TRBV27
clone size: .
J gene: TRBJ1-1
D gene: .
CDR3 protein: CASRLGDTEAFF
CDR3 DNA: TGTGCCAGCAGGCTCGGCGACACTGAAGCTTTCTTT

V gene: TRBV7-9
clone size: .
J gene: TRBJ2-5
D gene: .
CDR3 protein: CASSSASNQETQYF
CDR3 DNA: TGTGCCAGCAGCTCTGCCAGCAACCAAGAGACCCAGTACTTC

V gene: TRBV25-1
clone size: .
J gene: TRBJ2-7
D gene: .
CDR3 protein: CASSRGTSFYEQYF
CDR3 DNA: TGTGCCAGCAGTCGGGGAACTAGTTTCTACGAGCAGTACTTC

V gene: TRBV7-9
clone size: .
J gene: TRBJ1-4
D gene: .
CDR3 protein: CASSSGPFSDEKLFF
CDR3 DNA: TGTGCCAGCAGCTCCGGACCTTTTTCGGATGAAAAACTGTTTTTT

V gene: TRBV27
clone size: .
J gene: TRBJ2-1
D gene: .
CDR3 protein: CASSLTSHSYNEQFF
CDR3 DNA: TGTGCCAGCAGTTTAACTAGCCACTCCTACAATGAGCAGTTCTTC

V gene: TRBV29-1
clone size: .
J gene: TRBJ2-7
D gene: TRBD1
CDR3 protein: CSVEPGQGSRGEQYF
CDR3 DNA: TGCAGCGTGGAACCGGGACAGGGGAGTCGTGGCGAGCAGTACTTC

V gene: TRBV13
clone size: .
J gene: TRBJ2-1
D gene: TRBD1
CDR3 protein: CASSTTGTGDNEQFF
CDR3 DNA: TGTGCCAGCAGCACAACCGGGACAGGGGACAATGAGCAGTTCTTC

V gene: TRBV2
clone size: .
J gene: TRBJ2-1
D gene: TRBD2
CDR3 protein: CASSERGLAGSGNEQFF
CDR3 DNA: TGTGCCAGCAGTGAACGCGGACTAGCGGGGTCAGGGAATGAGCAGTTCTTC

V gene: TRBV19
clone size: .
J gene: TRBJ2-6
D gene: .
CDR3 protein: CASTPSGSGANVLTF
CDR3 DNA: TGTGCCAGTACCCCAAGTGGCTCTGGGGCCAACGTCCTGACTTTC

V gene: TRBV28
clone size: .
J gene: TRBJ1-4
D gene: TRBD1
CDR3 protein: CASSFFGQGKTNEKLFF
CDR3 DNA: TGTGCCAGCAGTTTCTTCGGACAGGGGAAAACTAATGAAAAACTGTTTTTT

V gene: TRBV6-5
clone size: .
J gene: TRBJ2-5
D gene: TRBD1
CDR3 protein: CASSYQGTGQETQYF
CDR3 DNA: TGTGCCAGCAGTTACCAGGGGACAGGGCAAGAGACCCAGTACTTC

V gene: TRBV5-5
clone size: .
J gene: TRBJ2-3
D gene: .
CDR3 protein: CASSPYMGTDTQYF
CDR3 DNA: TGTGCCAGCAGCCCCTATATGGGCACAGATACGCAGTATTTT

V gene: TRBV28
clone size: once
J gene: TRBJ2-1
D gene: TRBD2
CDR3 protein: CASLAGEDYNEQFF
CDR3 DNA: TGTGCCAGCCTAGCGGGAGAAGACTACAATGAGCAGTTCTTC

V gene: TRBV27
clone size: few
J gene: TRBJ1-5
D gene: .
CDR3 protein: CASSRGGVQPQHF
CDR3 DNA: TGTGCCAGCAGTAGAGGGGGGGTTCAGCCCCAGCATTTT

V gene: TRBV15
clone size: .
J gene: TRBJ1-4
D gene: .
CDR3 protein: CATSRGSLVEKLFF
CDR3 DNA: TGTGCCACCAGCAGAGGATCTCTAGTTGAAAAACTGTTTTTT

V gene: TRBV6-1
clone size: .
J gene: TRBJ2-7
D gene: .
CDR3 protein: CASISYEQYF
CDR3 DNA: TGTGCCAGCATCTCCTACGAGCAGTACTTC

V gene: TRBV27
clone size: .
J gene: TRBJ2-3
D gene: TRBD1
CDR3 protein: CASSFRQGYTDTQYF
CDR3 DNA: TGTGCCAGCAGTTTCCGACAGGGATACACAGATACGCAGTATTTT

V gene: TRBV28
clone size: .
J gene: TRBJ2-7
D gene: .
CDR3 protein: CASRSYEQYF
CDR3 DNA: TGTGCCAGCAGATCCTACGAGCAGTACTTC

V gene: TRBV19
clone size: .
J gene: TRBJ2-2
D gene: .
CDR3 protein: CASISGGAATGELFF
CDR3 DNA: TGTGCCAGTATCTCCGGGGGCGCAGCCACCGGGGAGCTGTTTTTT

V gene: TRBV7-9
clone size: .
J gene: TRBJ2-1
D gene: .
CDR3 protein: CASSLGPGSGGYNEQFF
CDR3 DNA: TGTGCCAGCAGCTTAGGGCCGGGTAGTGGGGGCTACAATGAGCAGTTCTTC

V gene: TRBV29-1
clone size: .
J gene: TRBJ2-5
D gene: TRBD2
CDR3 protein: CSYRLAGEQETQYF
CDR3 DNA: TGCAGCTACAGACTAGCGGGAGAGCAAGAGACCCAGTACTTC

V gene: TRBV15
clone size: .
J gene: TRBJ2-7
D gene: TRBD2
CDR3 protein: CATSNGLAAYEQYF
CDR3 DNA: TGTGCCACCAGCAACGGACTAGCGGCCTACGAGCAGTACTTC

V gene: TRBV27
clone size: .
J gene: TRBJ2-1
D gene: TRBD2
CDR3 protein: CASSILAGGYNEQFF
CDR3 DNA: TGTGCCAGCAGTATTTTAGCGGGAGGCTACAATGAGCAGTTCTTC

V gene: TRBV7-3
clone size: .
J gene: TRBJ2-6
D gene: TRBD1
CDR3 protein: CASSVRGLGSGANVLTF
CDR3 DNA: TGTGCCAGCAGCGTCAGGGGGCTTGGCTCTGGGGCCAACGTCCTGACTTTC

V gene: TRBV29-1
clone size: .
J gene: TRBJ1-5
D gene: .
CDR3 protein: CSALTDSNQPQHF
CDR3 DNA: TGCAGCGCCCTGACAGATAGCAATCAGCCCCAGCATTTT

V gene: TRBV10-3
clone size: once
J gene: TRBJ2-7
D gene: .
CDR3 protein: CATGATGFNSYEQYF
CDR3 DNA: TGTGCCACCGGGGCAACAGGGTTTAACTCCTACGAGCAGTACTTC

V gene: TRBV6-6
clone size: .
J gene: TRBJ2-3
D gene: TRBD2
CDR3 protein: CASSYSIEREKDTQYF
CDR3 DNA: TGTGCCAGCAGTTACTCGATCGAGCGGGAGAAGGATACGCAGTATTTT

V gene: TRBV18
clone size: .
J gene: TRBJ1-2
D gene: .
CDR3 protein: CASWDWDLSYGYTF
CDR3 DNA: TGTGCCAGCTGGGACTGGGACTTAAGCTATGGCTACACCTTC

V gene: TRBV6-1
clone size: .
J gene: TRBJ2-1
D gene: .
CDR3 protein: CASSELRTEPPYNEQFF
CDR3 DNA: TGTGCCAGCAGTGAACTCAGGACCGAGCCCCCGTACAATGAGCAGTTCTTC

V gene: TRBV15
clone size: .
J gene: TRBJ1-1
D gene: .
CDR3 protein: CATSREGRNTEAFF
CDR3 DNA: TGTGCCACCAGCAGAGAAGGACGGAACACTGAAGCTTTCTTT

V gene: TRBV27
clone size: .
J gene: TRBJ2-2
D gene: .
CDR3 protein: CASSSNLRGELFF
CDR3 DNA: TGTGCCAGCAGTTCCAACCTTAGGGGGGAGCTGTTTTTT

V gene: TRBV9
clone size: .
J gene: TRBJ2-2
D gene: .
CDR3 protein: CASSVAGNTGELFF
CDR3 DNA: TGTGCCAGCAGCGTAGCGGGGAACACCGGGGAGCTGTTTTTT

V gene: TRBV29-1
clone size: .
J gene: TRBJ2-1
D gene: TRBD1
CDR3 protein: CSASLSDRSDNEQFF
CDR3 DNA: TGCAGCGCCAGCTTATCGGACAGGAGTGACAATGAGCAGTTCTTC

V gene: TRBV13
clone size: .
J gene: TRBJ2-1
D gene: TRBD2
CDR3 protein: CASSPRLAENYNEQFF
CDR3 DNA: TGTGCCAGCAGCCCACGACTAGCGGAGAACTACAATGAGCAGTTCTTC

V gene: TRBV4-1
clone size: .
J gene: TRBJ1-2
D gene: .
CDR3 protein: CASSQADKNYGYTF
CDR3 DNA: TGCGCCAGCAGCCAAGCCGACAAGAACTATGGCTACACCTTC